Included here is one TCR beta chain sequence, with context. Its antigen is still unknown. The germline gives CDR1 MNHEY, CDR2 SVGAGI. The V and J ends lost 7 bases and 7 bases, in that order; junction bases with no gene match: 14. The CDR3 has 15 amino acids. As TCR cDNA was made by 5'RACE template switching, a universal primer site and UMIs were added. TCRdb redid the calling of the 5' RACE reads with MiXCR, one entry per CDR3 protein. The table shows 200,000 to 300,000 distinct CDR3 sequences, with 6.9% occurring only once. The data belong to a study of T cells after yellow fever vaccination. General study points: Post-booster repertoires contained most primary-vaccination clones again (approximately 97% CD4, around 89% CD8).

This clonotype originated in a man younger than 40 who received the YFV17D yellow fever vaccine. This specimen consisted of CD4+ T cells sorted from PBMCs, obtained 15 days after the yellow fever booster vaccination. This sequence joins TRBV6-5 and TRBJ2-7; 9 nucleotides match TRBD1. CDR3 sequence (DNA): TGTGCCAGCATTCTTTTGGGGACAGGGTCCGGGGAGCAGTACTTC. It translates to CASILLGTGSGEQYF.